This T cell receptor (beta chain) was sequenced during a study of technical replicates of blood from a handful of donors. Method: immunoSEQ multiplex PCR; TCRdb's copy keeps in-frame clones and lacks some. The table includes roughly 60,000 clones, about 92% detected once. The CDR3 is 14 residues long. The germline V gene has CDR1 LNHDA and CDR2 SQIVND (reference sequence). Trimming removed 7 bases from V and 2 bases from J, with 14 bases in between. The sequence was obtained from a human donor in good health. Some clones in this sample may be carry-over from other donors' samples. The chain joins TRBV19 to TRBJ1-1; no firm D call. Sequenced: PBMCs. CDR3: CASNDGRVNTEAFF. The CDR3, as DNA: TGTGCCAGTAACGATGGGAGGGTAAACACTGAAGCTTTCTTT.